The 18 T cell receptor beta chains presented below share a single source sample, sequenced in a study of OX40 agonist ivuxolimab in advanced cancers. Sequenced by immunoSEQ multiplex PCR; TCRdb stores in-frame clones only, minus some. This sample yields about 62,000 clones, of which over 75% are seen a single time; more than 5% belongs to the top ten. Source: CD4+ or CD8+ T cells sorted from blood, taken in a trial of the OX40 agonist ivuxolimab. These receptors came from an adult with an advanced solid tumor such as melanoma, head and neck, liver or kidney cancer.

This chain connects TRBV6-4 to TRBJ2-2; the D is unclear. The germline CDR1 and CDR2 sequences are MRHNA and SNTAGT. The CDR3 is made up of 13 amino acids. The V and J ends lost 4 bases and 3 bases respectively, with 6 bases between them. In DNA, the CDR3 is TGTGCCAGCAGTGGCCTCGACACCGGGGAGCTGTTTTTT. Translating gives CASSGLDTGELFF.

About this clone itself: The CDR3 carries no conserved terminal phenylalanine or tryptophan, so it likely arises from a read error. Because the CDR3's place on the DNA is in doubt, the DNA is left out and the CDR3 is given as listed by TCRdb. The same CDR3 arises from other DNA sequences in this sample as well. The chain links TRBV10-1 to TRBJ2-7. Germline V gene lookup returns CDR1 WNHNN and CDR2 SYGVQD (reference sequence). The CDR3 region is 12 residues in length, termini included. The CDR3 reads CASSESGRPLYL.

The chain recombines TRBV28 with TRBJ2-7; D call uncertain. CDR1 is MDHEN, CDR2 SYDVKM, per germline. V gave up 4 bases and J gave up 6 bases, with 10 bases separating them. There are 12 residues in the CDR3. CDR3 DNA: TGTGCCAGCAGTTCTCAACTGGGCGAGCAGTACTTC. It is translated as CASSSQLGEQYF.

The chain uses TRBV5-1 and TRBJ1-1, with 8 bases matching TRBD1. Germline V gene lookup returns CDR1 SGHRS and CDR2 YFSETQ. There are 14 residues in the CDR3. V was pared by 1 base and J by 6 bases, with 5 bases of the junction left unmatched. The CDR3 sequence: CASSLPSRGPEAFF. Here the CDR3 DNA reads TGCGCCAGCAGCTTGCCTTCCAGGGGGCCTGAAGCTTTCTTT. The full variable domain, completed using reference TRBV5-1 and TRBJ1-1, is KAGVTQTPRYLIKTRGQQVTLSCSPISGHRSVSWYQQTPGQGLQFLFEYFSETQRNKGNFPGRFSGRQFSNSRSEMNVSTLELGDSALYLCASSLPSRGPEAFFGQGTRLTVV.

The chain carries TRBV18 and TRBJ1-2, with 7 bases aligning to TRBD1. The junction had 7 bases not matched to a gene; V was cut back by 3 bases and J by 6 bases. The CDR3 is made up of 14 amino acids. Germline loops: CDR1 KGHSH, CDR2 LQKENI. The CDR3 is CASSPSTGRDGYTF. Written as DNA, the CDR3 is TGTGCCAGCTCACCCTCGACAGGGCGGGATGGCTACACCTTC.

This clone was counted between two and nine times. The J gene is TRBJ1-5, the V gene TRBV19, with 10 bases fitting TRBD1. The V gene end was trimmed by 7 bases and the J gene end by 5 bases; junction bases not matched to a gene: 8. Germline-derived CDR1 and CDR2 are LNHDA and SQIVND (reference sequence). The CDR3 has 15 amino acids. The CDR3 region has the DNA TGTGCCAGTATCGACAGGGGGCCGTTCTATCAGCCCCAGCATTTT. Protein: CASIDRGPFYQPQHF.

This chain links TRBV30 with TRBJ2-3; 8 bases are shared with TRBD1. V was clipped by 1 base and J by 1 base; unmatched bases: 1. The V gene's germline CDR1 is GTSNPN and CDR2 SVGIG (reference sequence). This CDR3 has 14 residues. The CDR3 sequence is CAWSGGQGTDTQYF. The CDR3 DNA sequence: TGTGCCTGGAGTGGGGGACAGGGCACAGATACGCAGTATTTT.

This chain links TRBV7-3 with TRBJ1-2; D is undetermined. The CDR3 totals 13 residues. CDR1 is SGHTA, CDR2 FQGTGA, per germline. V dropped 5 bases and J dropped 2 bases, with 9 bases sitting between them. In nucleotides, the CDR3 is TGTGCCAGCAGCCAACCAGAAAACTATGGCTACACCTTC. This translates into CASSQPENYGYTF.

The chain links TRBV7-2 to TRBJ1-2, with 10 bases aligning to TRBD1. The CDR3 contains 14 residues. Germline CDR1 and CDR2: SGHTA and FQGNSA. After removal of 5 bases from V and 7 bases from J, the junction contained 7 bases not matched to a gene. CDR3 coding DNA: TGTGCCAGCAGCCCCACCGGGACAGGGGCTGGCTACACCTTC. Encoded protein: CASSPTGTGAGYTF. The full variable domain, completed using reference TRBV7-2 and TRBJ1-2, is GAGVSQSPSNKVTEKGKDVELRCDPISGHTALYWYRQSLGQGLEFLIYFQGNSAPDKSGLPSDRFSAERTGGSVSTLTIQRTQQEDSAVYLCASSPTGTGAGYTFGSGTRLTVV.

CDR3 sequence: CATSRVGTSPEQFF. CDR3 DNA: TGTGCCACCAGCAGAGTGGGCACTAGTCCCGAGCAGTTCTTC. V gene TRBV15 combines with J gene TRBJ2-1, with D possibly TRBD2 on 5 matching bases. Looked up from germline, CDR1 is LNHNV and CDR2 is YYDKDF (reference sequence). The CDR3 has 14 amino acids. V lost 1 base to trimming and J lost 10 bases, with 14 bases between them.

The chain recombines TRBV25-1 with TRBJ1-1; unclear D gene. Trimming left V 4 bases short and J 5 bases short, with 5 bases between. Germline V lookup: CDR1 MGHDK, CDR2 SYGVNS. The CDR3 is 11 residues long. The CDR3 sequence: CASSAGTEAFF. CDR3 DNA sequence: TGTGCCAGCAGTGCGGGGACTGAAGCTTTCTTT.

The J gene is TRBJ2-1, the V gene TRBV11-3, with 15 bases fitting TRBD2. CDR3 length: 18 residues. The germline gives CDR1 SGHNT, CDR2 YENEEA. V shed 7 bases, J shed 6 bases, and the junction held 13 bases outside the gene matches. The CDR3 spells CASNGTSGRRGWCNEQFF. CDR3 sequence (DNA): TGTGCCAGCAATGGGACTAGCGGGAGGCGGGGATGGTGCAATGAGCAGTTCTTC.

The CDR3 sequence: CASSDGGQEKLFF. CDR3 coding DNA: TGTGCCAGCAGTGACGGGGGTCAGGAAAAACTGTTTTTT. The J gene is TRBJ1-4, the V gene TRBV25-1; TRBD1 is a possible D gene (5 bases). Trimming left V 3 bases short and J 8 bases short, with 10 bases between. Germline CDR1 and CDR2: MGHDK and SYGVNS. This CDR3 spans 13 amino acids.

The chain is built from TRBV6-1 and TRBJ2-7; D remains unclear. Looked up from germline, CDR1 is MNHNS and CDR2 is SASEGT. The CDR3 extends over 14 amino acids. Trimming took off 6 bases at V and 1 base at J, with 13 bases between the two ends. This CDR3 reads CASRMARWSYEQYF. CDR3 coding DNA: TGTGCCAGCAGGATGGCCCGGTGGTCCTACGAGCAGTACTTC.

V usage is TRBV23-1 and J usage is TRBJ2-2, with D possibly matching TRBD1 (6 bases). TRBV23-1 is flagged as an ORF with uncertain function. The CDR3 loop spans 14 amino acids. Trimming pared 0 bases from V and 6 bases from J, leaving 8 bases between. CDR3 loop: CASSQSGAAGELFF. The CDR3 DNA is TGCGCCAGCAGTCAATCGGGGGCAGCCGGGGAGCTGTTTTTT.

The chain couples TRBV28 to TRBJ2-7, with 12 bases aligning to TRBD2. V dropped 6 bases and J dropped 5; count of bases not matched to a gene: 8. The CDR3 spans 15 residues. CDR1 and CDR2 from the germline V gene are MDHEN and SYDVKM. Here the CDR3 DNA reads TGTGCCAGCAGGATACCGACTAGCGGGAGTAACGAGCAGTACTTC. This gives the protein CASRIPTSGSNEQYF.

This sequence joins TRBV27 and TRBJ1-1, with D perhaps matching TRBD1 (5 bases). The V and J ends lost 3 bases and 1 base respectively, with 6 bases between them. The length of the CDR3 is 13 residues. CDR1 is MNHEY and CDR2 is SMNVEV in the germline V gene (reference sequence). Written as DNA, the CDR3 is TGTGCCAGCAGTTTTGGGGCGAACACTGAAGCTTTCTTT. Its translation is CASSFGANTEAFF.

The rearrangement joins TRBV10-3 to TRBJ2-7; tentative D call: TRBD2 (5 bases). The V end was cut by 6 bases, the J end by 3 bases, with 6 bases between. Germline CDR1 ENHRY, CDR2 SYGVKD. The CDR3 loop spans 11 amino acids. CDR3 region: CAIREVYEQYF. In DNA, the CDR3 is TGTGCCATCAGGGAGGTCTACGAGCAGTACTTC.